This T cell receptor beta chain was obtained from a study of cytomegalovirus exposure and HLA in healthy donors. Study results and caveats: Reported results showed that the classifier diagnosed cytomegalovirus status with high specificity and sensitivity.

As concerns this clone: The antigen is unknown.

Germline values: CDR1 LNHDA, CDR2 SQIVND (reference sequence). The CDR3 has 17 residues. The PCR employed 60 Vbeta primers together with 13 Jbeta primers. The repertoire was sequenced with immunoSEQ multiplex PCR; TCRdb's copy has only in-frame clones and lacks some. The ten top clones account for around 7.9%, within a sample of tens of thousands of clones. The rearrangement uses TRBV19 and TRBJ2-5, with 9 bases aligning to TRBD1. The better agreement between TRBJ2-7 and the DNA end casts doubt on the J call. The clonotype originates from a male donor in good health and CMV-seronegative. Sequenced sample: PBMCs. Here the CDR3 reads CASSIGFLRQGDYEQYF. The CDR3 coding sequence is TGTGCCAGTAGTATAGGCTTTCTCCGACAGGGGGACTACGAGCAGTACTTC.